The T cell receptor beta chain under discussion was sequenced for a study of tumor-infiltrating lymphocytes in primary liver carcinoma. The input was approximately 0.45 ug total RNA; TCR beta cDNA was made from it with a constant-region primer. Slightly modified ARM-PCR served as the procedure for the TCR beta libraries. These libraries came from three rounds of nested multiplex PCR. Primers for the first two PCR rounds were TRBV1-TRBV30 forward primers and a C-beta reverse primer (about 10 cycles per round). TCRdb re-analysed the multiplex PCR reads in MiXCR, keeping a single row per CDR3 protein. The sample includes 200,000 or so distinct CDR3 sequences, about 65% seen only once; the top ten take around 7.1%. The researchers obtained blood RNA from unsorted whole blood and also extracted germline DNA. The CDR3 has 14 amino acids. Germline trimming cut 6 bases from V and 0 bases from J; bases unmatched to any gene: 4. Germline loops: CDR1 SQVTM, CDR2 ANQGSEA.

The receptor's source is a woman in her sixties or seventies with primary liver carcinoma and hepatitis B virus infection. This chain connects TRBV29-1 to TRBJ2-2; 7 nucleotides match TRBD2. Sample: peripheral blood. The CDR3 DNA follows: TGCAGCGTCTCGAGCGGGACGAACACCGGGGAGCTGTTTTTT. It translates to CSVSSGTNTGELFF.